A single sample is the source of the 21 T cell receptor beta chains below, sequenced in a study of blood T cell repertoires in COVID-19. The method was immunoSEQ multiplex PCR; TCRdb's version includes in-frame clones alone and lacks a portion of them. The profile shows about 170,000 clones, around four fifths of them singletons. Specimen: peripheral blood. The receptors originated from a woman aged 70-85 years with COVID-19, enrolled during active disease.

This clone showed up just once. The rearrangement uses TRBV20-1 and TRBJ1-2, with 7 bases identical to TRBD1. With V trimmed by 3 bases and J by 2 bases, 3 bases remained unmatched. The CDR3 runs 13 residues. CDR1 DFQATT and CDR2 SNEGSKA come from the germline V gene (reference sequence). The CDR3 sequence: CSASSGQNYGYTF. In DNA form, the CDR3 reads TGCAGTGCTAGTTCGGGACAGAACTATGGCTACACCTTC.

CDR3 protein: CASSVEAGGIQETQYF. DNA for the CDR3: TGTGCCAGCAGCGTAGAGGCGGGGGGAATCCAAGAGACCCAGTACTTC. This chain joins TRBV9 and TRBJ2-5, with TRBD2 matching 8 bases. This CDR3 comprises 16 residues. CDR1 is SGDLS, CDR2 YYNGEE, per germline. V dropped 0 bases and J dropped 1; count of bases not matched to a gene: 5.

This chain uses TRBV7-2 with TRBJ2-7; 9 bases match TRBD2. The ends lost 1 base at V and 3 bases at J; junction bases unmatched: 4. This CDR3 comprises 15 residues. Germline V gives CDR1 SGHTA, CDR2 FQGNSA. This chain's CDR3 is CASSLGGAGGYEQYF. In DNA form, the CDR3 reads TGTGCCAGCAGCTTAGGGGGAGCGGGAGGCTACGAGCAGTACTTC.

The rearrangement uses TRBV5-1 and TRBJ2-2; 13 bases match TRBD2. Trimming at V came to 3 bases and at J to 7 bases, leaving 6 bases not matched to a gene. The length of the CDR3 is 16 residues. The germline V gene encodes CDR1 SGHRS and CDR2 YFSETQ. This CDR3 is CASSSGLAGVNGELFF. The CDR3 nucleotides read TGCGCCAGCAGCTCAGGACTAGCGGGAGTGAACGGGGAGCTGTTTTTT. The whole variable domain, remainder taken from reference TRBV5-1 and TRBJ2-2, is KAGVTQTPRYLIKTRGQQVTLSCSPISGHRSVSWYQQTPGQGLQFLFEYFSETQRNKGNFPGRFSGRQFSNSRSEMNVSTLELGDSALYLCASSSGLAGVNGELFFGEGSRLTVL.

V gene TRBV2 combines with J gene TRBJ1-1; a weak D match, TRBD1 (6 bases). The V end lost 8 bases, the J end lost 1 base, and 8 bases lay between the germline ends. Germline lookup yields CDR1 SNHLY and CDR2 FYNNEI. The CDR3 is made up of 12 amino acids. CDR3 protein: CASGGANTEAFF. The CDR3 DNA follows: TGTGCCAGCGGGGGCGCGAACACTGAAGCTTTCTTT. Combining the CDR3 with reference TRBV2 and TRBJ1-1 gives the whole variable domain EPEVTQTPSHQVTQMGQEVILRCVPISNHLYFYWYRQILGQKVEFLVSFYNNEISEKSEIFDDQFSVERPDGSNFTLKIRSTKLEDSAMYFCASGGANTEAFFGQGTRLTVV.

The chain has TRBV6-6 and TRBJ2-2; 7 positions agree with TRBD2. Germline values: CDR1 MNHNY, CDR2 SVGAGI (reference sequence). With V trimmed by 7 bases and J by 4 bases, 9 bases remained unmatched. The CDR3 loop spans 15 amino acids. In DNA, the CDR3 is TGTGCCAGCACCCCGGCGGGAGCGGGCACCGGGGAGCTGTTTTTT. This codes for CASTPAGAGTGELFF.

The chain combines TRBV27 with TRBJ2-7, with 8 bases matching TRBD1. Germline V gene data show CDR1 as MNHEY and CDR2 as SMNVEV (reference sequence). This CDR3 has 15 amino acids. J lost 6 bases, V lost 6 bases, and 13 bases had no gene match. CDR3 in amino acids: CASSVRGTGLTEQYF. CDR3 DNA sequence: TGTGCCAGCAGCGTACGGGGGACAGGCTTAACCGAGCAGTACTTC.

This clone is a singleton in its sample. CDR3 sequence reads: CAISSRDFPTDTQYF. CDR3 bases: TGTGCCATCAGTTCCCGGGACTTCCCCACAGATACGCAGTATTTT. This chain joins TRBV10-3 and TRBJ2-3; possibly TRBD2 for D (6 bases). This CDR3 has 15 residues. Deletions cut 5 bases from V and 2 bases from J, with 14 bases between. The germline V gene has CDR1 ENHRY and CDR2 SYGVKD.

This clone was recorded once. The chain is built from TRBV28 and TRBJ2-5; TRBD2 matches at 10 bases. This CDR3 has 15 amino acids. Per germline, CDR1 MDHEN and CDR2 SYDVKM. With 5 bases clipped from V and 2 bases from J, the junction kept 5 bases outside the gene matches. The CDR3 reads CASSRPSGRQETQYF. In DNA, the CDR3 is TGTGCCAGCAGTCGGCCTAGCGGGAGACAAGAGACCCAGTACTTC.

This clone was counted once. V gene TRBV5-1 combines with J gene TRBJ2-5, with 8 bases that match TRBD2. V lost 5 bases, J lost 2 bases, and 2 bases stayed unmatched. The CDR3 has 13 amino acids. Germline-derived CDR1 and CDR2 are SGHRS and YFSETQ. The CDR3 region is CASRREGQETQYF. In nucleotides, the CDR3 is TGCGCCAGCAGACGGGAGGGTCAAGAGACCCAGTACTTC. Full variable domain (remainder filled in from reference TRBV5-1 and TRBJ2-5): KAGVTQTPRYLIKTRGQQVTLSCSPISGHRSVSWYQQTPGQGLQFLFEYFSETQRNKGNFPGRFSGRQFSNSRSEMNVSTLELGDSALYLCASRREGQETQYFGPGTRLLVL.

This clone was picked up one time. DNA of the CDR3: TGTGCCAGCAGTATCGGGGTCAATCCTGAAGCTTTCTTT. Translated: CASSIGVNPEAFF. The chain has TRBV25-1 and TRBJ1-1; D is unclear. Per the germline V gene, CDR1 is MGHDK and CDR2 is SYGVNS. The CDR3 length is 13 residues. Trimming took off 5 bases at V and 6 bases at J, with 13 bases between the two ends.

CDR3 sequence (DNA): TGTGCCAGCAGTTACGGAGGGGACGGAAACACCATATATTTT. This translates into CASSYGGDGNTIYF. The rearrangement uses TRBV6-6 and TRBJ1-3; tentatively, D is TRBD1 (5 bases). Germline CDR1 and CDR2: MNHNY and SVGAGI (reference sequence). This CDR3 spans 14 amino acids. The germline V and J ends were trimmed by 2 bases and 4 bases, with 9 bases remaining between them.

The V gene is TRBV2, the J gene TRBJ2-7; 11 nucleotides align to TRBD1. Germline loops: CDR1 SNHLY, CDR2 FYNNEI. This CDR3 comprises 15 residues. The V and J ends lost 5 bases and 1 base, in that order; junction bases with no gene match: 4. The CDR3 loop reads CASSRTGGESYEQYF. CDR3 DNA: TGTGCCAGCAGTAGGACAGGGGGCGAATCCTACGAGCAGTACTTC.

The chain couples TRBV5-1 to TRBJ2-1; a weak D match, TRBD1 (5 bases). The V and J ends lost 0 bases and 9 bases respectively, with 22 bases between them. The length of the CDR3 is 17 residues. Germline loops: CDR1 SGHRS, CDR2 YFSETQ. DNA of the CDR3: TGCGCCAGCAGCTTGGCCCCCTCAGGGCAGGGATCCGCTGAGCAGTTCTTC. Translation: CASSLAPSGQGSAEQFF.

The gene calls are TRBV5-1 and TRBJ2-3; 15 nucleotides align to TRBD2. Germline V gene lookup returns CDR1 SGHRS and CDR2 YFSETQ. The CDR3 runs to 17 residues. J gave up 2 bases and V 2 bases, and 3 bases lay outside the gene matches. CDR3 coding DNA: TGCGCCAGCAGCTTAGGACTAGCGGGGGGGAACACAGATACGCAGTATTTT. Protein product: CASSLGLAGGNTDTQYF.

The V gene is TRBV7-6, the J gene TRBJ1-4; D remains ambiguous. The CDR3 runs 14 residues. Germline V gene sequence: CDR1 SGHVS, CDR2 FNYEAQ. Trimming cost V 5 bases and J 10 bases, with 17 bases left between them. The CDR3 sequence is CASSPGRPPPKLFF. CDR3 sequence (DNA): TGTGCCAGCAGCCCGGGAAGACCTCCCCCAAAACTGTTTTTT.

This chain joins TRBV5-1 and TRBJ1-2; 9 bases line up with TRBD1. The CDR3 is 12 amino acids. V dropped 4 bases and J dropped 13; count of bases not matched to a gene: 8. The germline V gene encodes CDR1 SGHRS and CDR2 YFSETQ. The CDR3, as DNA: TGCGCCAGCAGCAATTCACAGGGGGCTGGCACCTTC. Translation gives CASSNSQGAGTF.

The chain uses TRBV7-2 and TRBJ2-1; D remains ambiguous. The CDR3 sequence is 16 residues long. Trimming stripped 3 bases from V and 2 bases from J, with 14 bases between. Germline V gene data show CDR1 as SGHTA and CDR2 as FQGNSA. The CDR3 is CASSFRPQRPYNEQFF. CDR3 DNA sequence: TGTGCCAGCAGCTTCAGACCCCAGCGCCCCTACAATGAGCAGTTCTTC.

The V call is TRBV6-5, the J call TRBJ2-1, with 8 bases lining up with TRBD2. V lost 7 bases to trimming and J lost 8 bases; unmatched junction nucleotides: 13. The CDR3 is 15 residues long. Germline V gives CDR1 MNHEY, CDR2 SVGAGI. The CDR3 DNA is TGTGCCAGCAAATCACCGGGACTAGTGAGCTATGAGCAGTTCTTC. It specifies CASKSPGLVSYEQFF.

The chain uses TRBV20-1 and TRBJ1-5; no reliable D call. There are 14 residues in the CDR3. V gave up 3 bases and J gave up 2 bases, with 11 bases separating them. Germline V gene sequence: CDR1 DFQATT, CDR2 SNEGSKA (reference sequence). The CDR3 DNA reads as TGCAGTGCTAGTAGAGAATTCGGCAATCAGCCCCAGCATTTT. It is translated as CSASREFGNQPQHF.

This clone has just one count. The rearrangement uses TRBV7-2 and TRBJ2-5; D uncertain. The CDR3 consists of 13 residues. Trimming removed 1 base from V and 3 bases from J, with 6 bases in between. CDR1 is SGHTA, CDR2 FQGNSA, per germline. CDR3 nucleotides: TGTGCCAGCAGCTTAGAGAGGAAAGAGACCCAGTACTTC. Translation: CASSLERKETQYF. The full variable domain, in which reference TRBV7-2 and TRBJ2-5 provide the parts outside the CDR3, is GAGVSQSPSNKVTEKGKDVELRCDPISGHTALYWYRQSLGQGLEFLIYFQGNSAPDKSGLPSDRFSAERTGGSVSTLTIQRTQQEDSAVYLCASSLERKETQYFGPGTRLLVL.